These 14 T cell receptor beta chains originate from one sample sequenced in a study of blood T cells in healthy people across ages (dated by TCRdb to 2014 to 2015). The library was obtained by 5' RACE. Sequencer: Illumina HiSeq 2500. A second PCR of roughly 6 to 12 cycles was run with a J-beta primer mix and a sample-barcoded 5' primer. The public reads were reprocessed in TCRdb via fastp at Q25 and MiXCR, keeping in-frame beta chains. Entries are consolidated by CDR3 protein sequence, retaining the most common genes and DNA. The table for this sample lists some 890,000 distinct CDR3 sequences; almost 30% of them were counted only once. The top ten constitute more than 8.5% of the sample. The data were also submitted as part of a second study, on T cells of mothers and their children.

Material: blood. The source is a woman aged 40 to 55 in good health.

The chain links TRBV20-1 to TRBJ1-5; a weak D match, TRBD1 (5 bases). In germline, CDR1 is DFQATT, CDR2 SNEGSKA (reference sequence). The CDR3 runs to 15 residues. The V gene lost 0 bases and the J gene lost 0 bases, with 9 bases spanning the gap. The CDR3 sequence is CSARDGGVSNQPQHF. For the CDR3, the DNA is TGCAGTGCTAGAGATGGGGGAGTTAGCAATCAGCCCCAGCATTTT.

V gene TRBV18 combines with J gene TRBJ2-1; tentatively, D is TRBD2 (6 bases). The CDR3 is 13 amino acids. Trimming pared 2 bases from V and 15 bases from J, leaving 17 bases between. CDR1 is KGHSH, CDR2 LQKENI, per germline. The CDR3 sequence is CASSPGKQEGWFF. The DNA of the CDR3 is TGTGCCAGCTCACCAGGGAAACAGGAGGGCTGGTTCTTC.

Ten or more counts support this clonotype. The chain joins TRBV20-1 to TRBJ1-1; a possible D gene is TRBD1 (5 bases). Trimming cost V 0 bases and J 3 bases, with 17 bases left between them. This CDR3 spans 16 amino acids. Germline values: CDR1 DFQATT, CDR2 SNEGSKA (reference sequence). CDR3 coding DNA: TGCAGTGCTAGAGATCAGGGCCAGGGAGGAGACACTGAAGCTTTCTTT. Its protein product is CSARDQGQGGDTEAFF.

The genes are TRBV10-1 and TRBJ1-5; the match to TRBD1 covers 7 bases. From germline, CDR1 is WNHNN and CDR2 SYGVQD (reference sequence). Trimming took 9 bases from V and 7 from J; bases not matched to a gene: 12. This CDR3 has 14 residues. In DNA, the CDR3 is TGCGCCAGACGAGACAGGGAGGGAGTGCAGCCCCAGCATTTT. As protein: CARRDREGVQPQHF.

Points on this clonotype: This may stem from a read error, because a much larger clone lies one nucleotide away. The chain is built from TRBV20-1 and TRBJ2-7; D is tentatively TRBD1 or TRBD2 (5 bases each). This CDR3 has 12 amino acids. Germline V gives CDR1 DFQATT, CDR2 SNEGSKA (reference sequence). For the CDR3, the DNA is TGCAGTACTAGGGGTGCGTCGGGTGAGCAGTACTTC. This codes for CSTRGASGEQYF.

This clonotype occurred a few times. This chain links TRBV10-3 with TRBJ2-7, with unresolved D. V was pared by 7 bases and J by 5 bases, with 15 bases between. Germline V lookup: CDR1 ENHRY, CDR2 SYGVKD. The CDR3 has 13 residues. The DNA of the CDR3 is TGTGCCATCACCAAGGGCGGCGGCGACGAGCAGTACTTC. Translation: CAITKGGGDEQYF.

The gene calls are TRBV2 and TRBJ2-1; D perhaps matches TRBD1 (5 bases). The end of the DNA aligns better with TRBJ2-7, so the J call may be wrong. The germline CDR1 and CDR2 sequences are SNHLY and FYNNEI. CDR3 length equals 14 residues. CDR3 sequence (DNA): TGTGCCAGCCACCAGTGGGGCTCCTACAATGAGCAGTACTTC. It translates to CASHQWGSYNEQYF.

As regards this clonotype: It may be a read error: a sequence one base away is much more abundant. The chain combines TRBV11-2 with TRBJ2-5; 9 nucleotides match TRBD2. CDR1 and CDR2 (germline): SGHAT, FQNNGV. The CDR3 extends over 16 amino acids. CDR3 protein: CARSATSGVIQETQYF. The CDR3 region has the DNA TGTGCCCGCAGCGCGACTAGCGGTGTGATACAAGAGACCCAGTACTTC.

For this clonotype: Mismatch with germline at one junction end may stem from a read error. The chain links TRBV28 to TRBJ1-2, with D tentatively TRBD1 (5 bases). The CDR3 contains 16 residues. Germline CDR1 is MDHEN and CDR2 is SYDVKM. CDR3 bases: TGTGCCAGCAGTTTATCATCACCGTCGGAGGGGTATGACTACACCTTC. This sequence encodes CASSLSSPSEGYDYTF.

A word on this clonotype: A much larger clone lies one base from this, so it may be a read error. This rearrangement joins TRBV29-1 to TRBJ2-5; 12 bases match TRBD1. Germline CDR1 SQVTM, CDR2 ANQGSEA. The CDR3 length is 14 residues. With V trimmed by 3 bases and J by 11 bases, 10 bases remained unmatched. The CDR3 region is CSVDWGQGASEQYF. The CDR3 bases are TGCAGCGTTGACTGGGGACAGGGGGCAAGTGAGCAGTACTTC.

Only a few counts were recorded for this clonotype. The chain employs TRBV4-1 and TRBJ1-2; maybe TRBD1 (5 bases). The V and J ends lost 4 bases and 2 bases respectively, with 11 bases between them. There are 14 residues in the CDR3. Germline CDR1 and CDR2: MGHRA and YSYEKL. CDR3 in DNA: TGCGCCAGCAGCCCCCAGGAGGGGAACTATGGCTACACCTTC. It translates to CASSPQEGNYGYTF.

The gene calls are TRBV6-1 and TRBJ1-2; perhaps TRBD1 as D (5 bases). Germline V gives CDR1 MNHNS, CDR2 SASEGT. There are 18 residues in the CDR3. With 2 bases removed from V and 2 bases from J, the gap between germline ends came to 21 bases. CDR3 amino acids: CASSEPRPPGGINYGYTF. As DNA, the CDR3 is TGTGCCAGCAGTGAACCTCGACCCCCCGGGGGGATCAACTATGGCTACACCTTC.

With regard to this clonotype: A much larger clone is a single base away; this may be a read error. The chain couples TRBV9 to TRBJ2-1; D ambiguous. This CDR3 is built from 13 residues. Trimming removed 10 bases at V and 8 bases at J, with 19 bases between. The V gene's germline CDR1 is SGDLS and CDR2 YYNGEE. CDR3 sequence reads: CAGGPGNLYEQFF. CDR3 nucleotides: TGTGCCGGCGGCCCCGGAAATTTGTATGAGCAGTTCTTC.

This clonotype was found a few times. The V call is TRBV7-2, the J call TRBJ1-3; D is possibly TRBD1 (6 bases). The CDR3 is 15 amino acids. Germline V CDR1 and CDR2: SGHTA, FQGNSA. V was shortened by 5 bases and J by 1 base, with 12 bases between the two germline ends. CDR3 region: CASSPDRDSGNTIYF. CDR3 DNA: TGTGCCAGCAGCCCGGACAGAGATTCTGGAAACACCATATATTTT.